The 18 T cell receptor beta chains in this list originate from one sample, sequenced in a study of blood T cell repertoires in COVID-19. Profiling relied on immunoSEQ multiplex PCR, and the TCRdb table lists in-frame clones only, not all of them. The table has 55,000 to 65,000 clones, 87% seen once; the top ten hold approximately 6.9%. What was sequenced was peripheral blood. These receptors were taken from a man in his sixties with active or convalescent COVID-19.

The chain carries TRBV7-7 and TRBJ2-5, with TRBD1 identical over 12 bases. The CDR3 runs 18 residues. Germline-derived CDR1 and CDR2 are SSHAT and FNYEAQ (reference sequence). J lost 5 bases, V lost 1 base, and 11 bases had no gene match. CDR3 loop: CASSLDLPGTGGRETQYF. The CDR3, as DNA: TGTGCCAGCAGCTTAGACTTGCCCGGGACAGGGGGCCGGGAGACCCAGTACTTC.

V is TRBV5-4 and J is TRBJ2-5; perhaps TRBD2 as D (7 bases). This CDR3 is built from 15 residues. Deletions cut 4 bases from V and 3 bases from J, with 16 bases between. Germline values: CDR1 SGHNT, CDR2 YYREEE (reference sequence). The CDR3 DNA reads TGTGCCAGCAGCGAGGGGGGGACTATTAAAGAGACCCAGTACTTC. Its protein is CASSEGGTIKETQYF.

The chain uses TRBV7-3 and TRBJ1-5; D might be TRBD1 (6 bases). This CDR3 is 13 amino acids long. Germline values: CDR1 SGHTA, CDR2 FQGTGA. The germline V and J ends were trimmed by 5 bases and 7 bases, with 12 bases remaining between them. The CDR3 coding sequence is TGTGCCAGCAGCCAAATACAGGGACAGCCCCAGCATTTT. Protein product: CASSQIQGQPQHF.

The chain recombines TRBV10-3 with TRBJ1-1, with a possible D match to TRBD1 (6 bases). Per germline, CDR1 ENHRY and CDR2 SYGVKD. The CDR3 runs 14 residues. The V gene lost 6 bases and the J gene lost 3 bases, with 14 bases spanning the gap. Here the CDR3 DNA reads TGTGCCATCAGGGGGGCTGTAGAGGACACTGAAGCTTTCTTT. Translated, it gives CAIRGAVEDTEAFF.

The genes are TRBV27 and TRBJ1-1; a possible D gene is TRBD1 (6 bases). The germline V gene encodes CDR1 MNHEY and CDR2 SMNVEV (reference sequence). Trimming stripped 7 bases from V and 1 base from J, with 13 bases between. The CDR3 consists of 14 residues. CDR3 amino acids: CASTRGGANTEAFF. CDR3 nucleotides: TGTGCCAGCACTCGCGGGGGGGCGAACACTGAAGCTTTCTTT.

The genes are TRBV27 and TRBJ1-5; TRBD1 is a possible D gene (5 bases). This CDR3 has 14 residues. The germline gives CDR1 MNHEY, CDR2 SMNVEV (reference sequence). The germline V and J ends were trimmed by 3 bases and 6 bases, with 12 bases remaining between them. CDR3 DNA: TGTGCCAGCAGTTTTAGACTCACAGGTCAGCCCCAGCATTTT. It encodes CASSFRLTGQPQHF.

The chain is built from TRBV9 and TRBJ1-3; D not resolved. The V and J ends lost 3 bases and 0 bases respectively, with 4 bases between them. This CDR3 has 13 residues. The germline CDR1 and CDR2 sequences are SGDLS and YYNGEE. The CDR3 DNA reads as TGTGCCAGCAGCGGTCTCTCTGGAAACACCATATATTTT. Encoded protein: CASSGLSGNTIYF.

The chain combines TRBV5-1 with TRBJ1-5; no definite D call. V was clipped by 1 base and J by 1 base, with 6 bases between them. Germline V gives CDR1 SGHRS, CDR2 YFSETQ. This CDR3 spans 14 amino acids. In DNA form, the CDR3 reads TGCGCCAGCAGCTTGATGGGCAGCAATCAGCCCCAGCATTTT. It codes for CASSLMGSNQPQHF. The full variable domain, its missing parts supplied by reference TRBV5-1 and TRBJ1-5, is KAGVTQTPRYLIKTRGQQVTLSCSPISGHRSVSWYQQTPGQGLQFLFEYFSETQRNKGNFPGRFSGRQFSNSRSEMNVSTLELGDSALYLCASSLMGSNQPQHFGDGTRLSIL.

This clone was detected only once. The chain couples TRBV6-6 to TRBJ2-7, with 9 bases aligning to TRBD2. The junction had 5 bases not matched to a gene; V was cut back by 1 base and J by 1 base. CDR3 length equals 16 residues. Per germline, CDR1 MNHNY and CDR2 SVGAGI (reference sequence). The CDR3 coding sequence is TGTGCCAGCAGTTACTACCCTAGCGGGGCGTCCTACGAGCAGTACTTC. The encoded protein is CASSYYPSGASYEQYF.

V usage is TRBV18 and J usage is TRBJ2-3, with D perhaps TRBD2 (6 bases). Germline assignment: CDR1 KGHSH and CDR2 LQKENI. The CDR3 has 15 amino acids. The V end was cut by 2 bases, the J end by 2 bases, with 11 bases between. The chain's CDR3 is CASSPIAVVTDTQYF. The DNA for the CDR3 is TGTGCCAGCTCACCAATAGCGGTCGTCACAGATACGCAGTATTTT.

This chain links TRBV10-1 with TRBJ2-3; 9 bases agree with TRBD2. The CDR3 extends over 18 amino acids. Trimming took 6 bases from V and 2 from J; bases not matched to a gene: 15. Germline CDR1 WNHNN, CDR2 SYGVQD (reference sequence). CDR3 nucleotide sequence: TGCGCCAGCAGCGGCAAGTTCCCTGCGGGAGGGAACACAGATACGCAGTATTTT. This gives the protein CASSGKFPAGGNTDTQYF.

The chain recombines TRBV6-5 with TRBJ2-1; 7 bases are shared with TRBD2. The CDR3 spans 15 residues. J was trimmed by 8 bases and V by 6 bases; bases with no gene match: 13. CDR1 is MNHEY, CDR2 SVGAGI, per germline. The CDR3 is CASSPGLVPPYEQFF. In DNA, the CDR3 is TGTGCCAGCAGCCCCGGACTAGTCCCACCCTATGAGCAGTTCTTC.

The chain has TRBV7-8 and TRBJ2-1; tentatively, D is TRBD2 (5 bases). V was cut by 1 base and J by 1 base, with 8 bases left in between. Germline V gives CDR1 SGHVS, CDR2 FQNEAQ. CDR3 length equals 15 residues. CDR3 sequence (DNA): TGTGCCAGCAGCTTAGGAGCGGATTCCTACAATGAGCAGTTCTTC. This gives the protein CASSLGADSYNEQFF.

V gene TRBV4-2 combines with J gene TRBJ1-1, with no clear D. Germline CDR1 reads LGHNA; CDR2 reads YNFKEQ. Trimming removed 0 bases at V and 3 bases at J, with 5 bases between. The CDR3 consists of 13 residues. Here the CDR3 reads CASSQDFDTEAFF. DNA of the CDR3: TGTGCCAGCAGCCAAGATTTCGACACTGAAGCTTTCTTT.

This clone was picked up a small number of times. This chain's CDR3 is CASSLGQGAIVETQYF. The DNA of the CDR3 is TGTGCCAGCAGCTTGGGACAGGGGGCTATTGTGGAGACCCAGTACTTC. V gene TRBV5-4 combines with J gene TRBJ2-5; 10 bases match TRBD1. Per germline, CDR1 SGHNT and CDR2 YYREEE (reference sequence). The ends lost 0 bases at V and 5 bases at J; junction bases unmatched: 7. The CDR3 contains 16 residues.

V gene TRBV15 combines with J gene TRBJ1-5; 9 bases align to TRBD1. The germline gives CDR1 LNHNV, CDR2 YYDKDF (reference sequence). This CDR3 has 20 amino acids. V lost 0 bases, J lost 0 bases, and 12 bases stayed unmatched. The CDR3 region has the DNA TGTGCCACCAGCAGAGATGTGGTCCTACAGGGGGCACTTAGCAATCAGCCCCAGCATTTT. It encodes CATSRDVVLQGALSNQPQHF.

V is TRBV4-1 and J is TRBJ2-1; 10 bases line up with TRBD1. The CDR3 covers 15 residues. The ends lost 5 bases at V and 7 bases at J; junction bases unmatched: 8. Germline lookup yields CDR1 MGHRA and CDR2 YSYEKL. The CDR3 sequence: CASSSTGQGYNEQFF. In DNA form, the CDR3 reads TGCGCCAGCAGCTCTACGGGACAGGGGTATAATGAGCAGTTCTTC.

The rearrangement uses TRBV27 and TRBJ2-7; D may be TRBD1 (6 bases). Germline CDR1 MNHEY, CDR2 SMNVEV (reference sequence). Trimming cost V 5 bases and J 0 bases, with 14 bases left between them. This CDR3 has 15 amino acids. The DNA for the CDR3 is TGTGCCAGCAGTCAGGGGCAGTCACGCTCCTACGAGCAGTACTTC. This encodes CASSQGQSRSYEQYF.